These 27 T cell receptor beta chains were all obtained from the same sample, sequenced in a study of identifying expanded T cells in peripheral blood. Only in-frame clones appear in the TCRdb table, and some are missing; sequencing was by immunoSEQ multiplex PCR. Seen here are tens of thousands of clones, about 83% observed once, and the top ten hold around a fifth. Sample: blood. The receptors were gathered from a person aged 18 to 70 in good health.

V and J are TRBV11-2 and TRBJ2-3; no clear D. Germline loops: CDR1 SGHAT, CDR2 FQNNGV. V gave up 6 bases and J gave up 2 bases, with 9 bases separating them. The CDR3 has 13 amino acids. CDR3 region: CASSVYPTDTQYF. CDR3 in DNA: TGTGCCAGCAGTGTATACCCCACAGATACGCAGTATTTT.

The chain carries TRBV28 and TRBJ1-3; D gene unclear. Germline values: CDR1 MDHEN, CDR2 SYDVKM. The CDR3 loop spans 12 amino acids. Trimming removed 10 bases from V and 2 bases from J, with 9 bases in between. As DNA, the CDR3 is TGTGCCACCCGGACGACTGGAAACACCATATATTTT. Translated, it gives CATRTTGNTIYF. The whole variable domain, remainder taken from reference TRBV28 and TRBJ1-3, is DVKVTQSSRYLVKRTGEKVFLECVQDMDHENMFWYRQDPGLGLRLIYFSYDVKMKEKGDIPEGYSVSREKKERFSLILESASTNQTSMYLCATRTTGNTIYFGEGSWLTVV.

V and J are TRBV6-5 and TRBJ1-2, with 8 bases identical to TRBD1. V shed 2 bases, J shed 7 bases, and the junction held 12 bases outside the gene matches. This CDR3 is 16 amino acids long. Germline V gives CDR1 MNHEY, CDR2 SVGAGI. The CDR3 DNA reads TGTGCCAGCAGTTACGGGGGTCCTACCCAGGGGGCTGGCTACACCTTC. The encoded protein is CASSYGGPTQGAGYTF.

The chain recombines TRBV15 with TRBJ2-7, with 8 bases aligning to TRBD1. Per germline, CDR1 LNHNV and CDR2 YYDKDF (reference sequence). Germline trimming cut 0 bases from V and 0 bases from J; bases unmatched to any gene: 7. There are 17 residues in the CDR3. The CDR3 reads CATSREGQGAGSYEQYF. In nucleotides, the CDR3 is TGTGCCACCAGCAGAGAGGGTCAGGGGGCCGGCTCCTACGAGCAGTACTTC.

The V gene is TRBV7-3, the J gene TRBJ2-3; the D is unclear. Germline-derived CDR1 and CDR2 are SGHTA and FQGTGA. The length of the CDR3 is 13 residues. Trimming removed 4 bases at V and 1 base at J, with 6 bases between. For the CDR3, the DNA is TGTGCCAGCAGCTCACCGGGCACAGATACGCAGTATTTT. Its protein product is CASSSPGTDTQYF.

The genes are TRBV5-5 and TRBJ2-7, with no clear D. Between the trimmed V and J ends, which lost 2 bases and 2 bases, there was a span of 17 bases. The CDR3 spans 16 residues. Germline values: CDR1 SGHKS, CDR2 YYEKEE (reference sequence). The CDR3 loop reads CASSFSLWQAPYEQYF. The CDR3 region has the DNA TGTGCCAGCAGCTTCTCTCTCTGGCAGGCCCCCTACGAGCAGTACTTC.

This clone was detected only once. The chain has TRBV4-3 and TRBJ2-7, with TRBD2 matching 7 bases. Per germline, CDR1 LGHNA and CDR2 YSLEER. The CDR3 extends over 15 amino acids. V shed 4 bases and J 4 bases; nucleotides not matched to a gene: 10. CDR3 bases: TGCGCCAGCAGCCCTAGTCCTAGCGGAGTTTACGAGCAGTACTTC. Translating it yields CASSPSPSGVYEQYF.

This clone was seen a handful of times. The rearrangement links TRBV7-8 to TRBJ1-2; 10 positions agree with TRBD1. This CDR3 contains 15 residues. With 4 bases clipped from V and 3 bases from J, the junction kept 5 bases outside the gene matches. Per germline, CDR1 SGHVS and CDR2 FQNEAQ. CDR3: CASSSSGQGYYGYTF. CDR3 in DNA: TGTGCCAGCAGCTCCTCGGGACAGGGGTACTATGGCTACACCTTC. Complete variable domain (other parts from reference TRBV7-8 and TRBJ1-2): GAGVSQSPRYKVAKRGQDVALRCDPISGHVSLFWYQQALGQGPEFLTYFQNEAQLDKSGLPSDRFFAERPEGSVSTLKIQRTQQEDSAVYLCASSSSGQGYYGYTFGSGTRLTVV.

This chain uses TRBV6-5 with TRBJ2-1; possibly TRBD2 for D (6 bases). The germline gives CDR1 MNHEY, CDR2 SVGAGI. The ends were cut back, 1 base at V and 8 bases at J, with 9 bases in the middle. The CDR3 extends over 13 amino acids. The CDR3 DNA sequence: TGTGCCAGCAGTTACTTGACGGGAGATGAGCAGTTCTTC. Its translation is CASSYLTGDEQFF.

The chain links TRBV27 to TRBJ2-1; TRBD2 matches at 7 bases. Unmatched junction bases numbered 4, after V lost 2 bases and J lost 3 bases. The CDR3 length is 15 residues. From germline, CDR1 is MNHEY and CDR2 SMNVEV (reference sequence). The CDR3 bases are TGTGCCAGCAGTTTAGGGCTAGCGGTCTACAATGAGCAGTTCTTC. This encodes CASSLGLAVYNEQFF.

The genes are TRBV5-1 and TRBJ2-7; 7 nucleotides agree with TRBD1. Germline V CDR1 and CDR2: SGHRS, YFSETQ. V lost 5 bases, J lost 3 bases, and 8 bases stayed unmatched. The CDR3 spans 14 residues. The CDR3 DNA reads TGCGCCAGCAGACCCGGGACAGCTGACTACGAGCAGTACTTC. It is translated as CASRPGTADYEQYF.

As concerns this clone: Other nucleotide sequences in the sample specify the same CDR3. CDR3 in amino acids: CASSPGNEQFF. For the CDR3, the DNA is TGTGCCAGCTCACCAGGCAATGAGCAGTTCTTC. The V call is TRBV18, the J call TRBJ2-1, with D uncertain. Looked up from germline, CDR1 is KGHSH and CDR2 is LQKENI. CDR3 length: 11 amino acids. Trimming removed 2 bases at V and 6 bases at J, with 2 bases between.

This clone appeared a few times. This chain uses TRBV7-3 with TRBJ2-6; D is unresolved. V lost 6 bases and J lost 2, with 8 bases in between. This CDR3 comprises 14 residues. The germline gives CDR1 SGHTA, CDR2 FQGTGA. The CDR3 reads CASSPSPGANVLTF. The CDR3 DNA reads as TGTGCCAGCAGTCCGAGCCCTGGGGCCAACGTCCTGACTTTC.

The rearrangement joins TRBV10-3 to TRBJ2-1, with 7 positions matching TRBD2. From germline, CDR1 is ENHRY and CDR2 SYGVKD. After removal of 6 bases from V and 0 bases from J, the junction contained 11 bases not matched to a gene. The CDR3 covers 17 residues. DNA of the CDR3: TGTGCCATCAGCGGGGGGATGGCGGGGACCTCCTACAATGAGCAGTTCTTC. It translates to CAISGGMAGTSYNEQFF.

The CDR3 here is CATSRDPQGYNEQFF. The CDR3 nucleotides are TGTGCCACCAGCAGAGATCCCCAGGGGTACAATGAGCAGTTCTTC. V is TRBV15 and J is TRBJ2-1; a weak D match, TRBD1 (6 bases). Looked up from germline, CDR1 is LNHNV and CDR2 is YYDKDF (reference sequence). CDR3 size: 15 residues. Trimming cost V 0 bases and J 4 bases, with 10 bases left between them.

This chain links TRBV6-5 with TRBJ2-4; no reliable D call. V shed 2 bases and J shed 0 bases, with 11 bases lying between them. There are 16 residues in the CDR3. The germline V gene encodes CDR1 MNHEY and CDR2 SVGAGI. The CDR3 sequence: CASSYEGKLAKNIQYF. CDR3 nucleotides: TGTGCCAGCAGTTACGAAGGGAAACTAGCCAAAAACATTCAGTACTTC.

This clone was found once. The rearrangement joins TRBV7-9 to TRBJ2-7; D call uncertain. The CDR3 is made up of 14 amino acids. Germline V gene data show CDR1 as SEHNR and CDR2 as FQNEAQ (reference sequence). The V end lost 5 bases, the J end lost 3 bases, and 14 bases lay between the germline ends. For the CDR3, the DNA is TGTGCCAGCAGCGCCGACACCTGGAACTACGAGCAGTACTTC. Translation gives CASSADTWNYEQYF. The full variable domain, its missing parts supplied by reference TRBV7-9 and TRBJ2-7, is DTGVSQNPRHKITKRGQNVTFRCDPISEHNRLYWYRQTLGQGPEFLTYFQNEAQLEKSRLLSDRFSAERPKGSFSTLEIQRTEQGDSAMYLCASSADTWNYEQYFGPGTRLTVT.

The CDR3 is CASSKQGSPPRASNQPQHF. CDR3 sequence (DNA): TGTGCCAGCAGCAAACAGGGATCCCCCCCCCGGGCTAGCAATCAGCCCCAGCATTTT. The chain has TRBV7-6 and TRBJ1-5, with D possibly being TRBD1 (6 bases). V gave up 5 bases and J gave up 0 bases, with 23 bases separating them. The germline V gene has CDR1 SGHVS and CDR2 FNYEAQ. This CDR3 is built from 19 residues.

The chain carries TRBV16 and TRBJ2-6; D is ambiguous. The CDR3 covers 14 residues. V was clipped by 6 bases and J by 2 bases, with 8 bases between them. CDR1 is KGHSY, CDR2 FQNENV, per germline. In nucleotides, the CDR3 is TGTGCCAGCAGTTCGTTGGCTGGGGCCAACGTCCTGACTTTC. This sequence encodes CASSSLAGANVLTF.

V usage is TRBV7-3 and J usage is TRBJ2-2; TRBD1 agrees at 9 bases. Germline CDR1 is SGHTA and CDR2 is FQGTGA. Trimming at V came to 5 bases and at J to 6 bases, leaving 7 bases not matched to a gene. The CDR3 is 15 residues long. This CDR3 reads CASSAPTGGAGELFF. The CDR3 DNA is TGTGCCAGCAGCGCCCCGACAGGGGGAGCCGGGGAGCTGTTTTTT. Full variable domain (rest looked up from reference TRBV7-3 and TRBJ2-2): GAGVSQTPSNKVTEKGKYVELRCDPISGHTALYWYRQSLGQGPEFLIYFQGTGAADDSGLPNDRFFAVRPEGSVSTLKIQRTERGDSAVYLCASSAPTGGAGELFFGEGSRLTVL.

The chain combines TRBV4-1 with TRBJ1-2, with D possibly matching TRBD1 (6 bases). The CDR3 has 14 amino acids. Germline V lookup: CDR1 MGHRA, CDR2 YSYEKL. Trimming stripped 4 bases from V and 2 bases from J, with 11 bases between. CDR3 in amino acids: CASSRSGENYGYTF. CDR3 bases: TGCGCCAGCAGCCGCTCAGGGGAAAACTATGGCTACACCTTC.

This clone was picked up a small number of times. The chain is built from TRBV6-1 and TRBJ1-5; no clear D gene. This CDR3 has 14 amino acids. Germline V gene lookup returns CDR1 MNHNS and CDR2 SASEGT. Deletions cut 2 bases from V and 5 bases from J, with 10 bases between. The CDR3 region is CASSESSLYQPQHF. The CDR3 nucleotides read TGTGCCAGCAGTGAATCCTCCCTTTATCAGCCCCAGCATTTT.

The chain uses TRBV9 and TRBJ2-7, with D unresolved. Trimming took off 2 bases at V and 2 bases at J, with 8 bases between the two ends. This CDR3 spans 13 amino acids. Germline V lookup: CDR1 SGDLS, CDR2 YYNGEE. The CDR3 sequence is CASSVDPAYEQYF. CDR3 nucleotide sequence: TGTGCCAGCAGCGTTGACCCCGCCTACGAGCAGTACTTC.

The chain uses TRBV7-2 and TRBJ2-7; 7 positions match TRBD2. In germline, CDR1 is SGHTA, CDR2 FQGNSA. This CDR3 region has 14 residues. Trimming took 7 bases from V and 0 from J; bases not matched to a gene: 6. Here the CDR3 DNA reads TGTGCCAGCACTTTAGGGAGGGTCTCCTACGAGCAGTACTTC. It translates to CASTLGRVSYEQYF.

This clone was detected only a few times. The CDR3 DNA sequence: TGTGCCAGCAGCCAAGACATGATCAGCTCCTACAATGAGCAGTTCTTC. Translating gives CASSQDMISSYNEQFF. This chain connects TRBV14 to TRBJ2-1; D is undetermined. Trimming took off 0 bases at V and 0 bases at J, with 9 bases between the two ends. From germline, CDR1 is SGHDN and CDR2 FVKESK. This CDR3 contains 16 residues.

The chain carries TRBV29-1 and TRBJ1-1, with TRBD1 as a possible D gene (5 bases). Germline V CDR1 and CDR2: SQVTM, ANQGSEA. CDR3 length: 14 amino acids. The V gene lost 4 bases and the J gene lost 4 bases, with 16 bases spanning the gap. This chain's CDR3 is CSVVLGRGGTEAFF. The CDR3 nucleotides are TGCAGCGTTGTATTGGGACGGGGTGGCACTGAAGCTTTCTTT.

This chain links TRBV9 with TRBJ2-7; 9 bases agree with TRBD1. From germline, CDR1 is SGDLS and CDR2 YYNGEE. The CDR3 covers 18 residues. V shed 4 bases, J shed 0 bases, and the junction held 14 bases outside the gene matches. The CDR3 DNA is TGTGCCAGCAGCCCACGGACAGGGGCGGGTCTCGGCTCCTACGAGCAGTACTTC. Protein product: CASSPRTGAGLGSYEQYF.